The 8 T cell receptor beta chains in this list originate from one sample, sequenced in a study of blood T cell repertoires in COVID-19 (TCRdb year 2020). Library prep was done by the immunoSEQ multiplex PCR assay. The immuneACCESS repertoire file appears here via TCRdb, limited to in-frame rearrangements. These files lack a portion of the clones; in checked studies, under half of the deficit traces to unresolved V genes, and the cause of the others is not known. For this sample the table gives about 260,000 clones, of which roughly 84% were detected only once. The ten largest account for less than 2% of the sample. Sequenced: peripheral blood. The receptors derive from a woman aged 40 to 50 who had recovered from COVID-19.

The rearrangement joins TRBV2 to TRBJ1-4; D unclear. CDR3 length: 13 residues. Germline-derived CDR1 and CDR2 are SNHLY and FYNNEI. Trimming cost V 0 bases and J 12 bases, with 11 bases left between them. CDR3 amino acids: CASSEAGRTELFF. DNA for the CDR3: TGTGCCAGCAGTGAAGCGGGGAGAACGGAACTGTTTTTT.

This chain joins TRBV3-1 (or the pseudogene TRBV3-2) and TRBJ2-7; D call uncertain. Germline assignment: CDR1 LGHDT and CDR2 YNNKEL (reference sequence). This CDR3 comprises 12 residues. V shed 4 bases and J shed 1 base, with 5 bases lying between them. The CDR3 DNA reads TGTGCCAGCAGCCTCGGTTCCTACGAGCAGTACTTC. Translated: CASSLGSYEQYF.

The chain employs TRBV9 and TRBJ2-2; D is undetermined. The CDR3 totals 13 residues. The V end lost 0 bases, the J end lost 9 bases, and 9 bases lay between the germline ends. Germline V gives CDR1 SGDLS, CDR2 YYNGEE. The CDR3: CASSVGRFRELFF. The CDR3, as DNA: TGTGCCAGCAGCGTAGGCAGGTTCCGGGAGCTGTTTTTT.

V and J are TRBV13 and TRBJ1-5; D is undetermined. This CDR3 contains 12 residues. The germline CDR1 and CDR2 sequences are PRHDT and FYEKMQ (reference sequence). The V end was cut by 7 bases, the J end by 2 bases, with 6 bases between. The CDR3 reads CASTEGNQPQHF. CDR3 nucleotide sequence: TGTGCCAGCACAGAGGGCAATCAGCCCCAGCATTTT.

Turning to this clone: Within the sample, other DNA sequences also encode this same CDR3. The chain carries TRBV7-2 and TRBJ1-2; TRBD1 is a possible D gene (6 bases). CDR3 length: 13 amino acids. CDR1 is SGHTA and CDR2 is FQGNSA in the germline V gene. Trimming stripped 1 base from V and 3 bases from J, with 6 bases between. The CDR3 nucleotides read TGTGCCAGCAGCTTAGACAGGGACTATGGCTACACCTTC. It specifies CASSLDRDYGYTF.

The J gene is TRBJ1-4, the V gene TRBV27, with no clear D. V lost 6 bases and J 8 bases, leaving 7 bases between the germline ends. This CDR3 has 11 residues. The germline CDR1 and CDR2 sequences are MNHEY and SMNVEV (reference sequence). CDR3 residues: CASRAREKLFF. As DNA, the CDR3 is TGTGCCAGCAGGGCTAGAGAAAAACTGTTTTTT.

The chain joins TRBV10-3 to TRBJ2-5; 8 bases match TRBD2. J gave up 1 base and V 7 bases, and 5 bases lay outside the gene matches. Germline CDR1 reads ENHRY; CDR2 reads SYGVKD. CDR3 length equals 14 residues. CDR3: CAIKQSGSQETQYF. The CDR3 DNA reads TGTGCCATCAAACAGAGCGGGAGCCAAGAGACCCAGTACTTC.

The chain employs TRBV6-6 and TRBJ2-1; the match to TRBD2 covers 8 bases. There are 16 residues in the CDR3. The V gene end was trimmed by 2 bases and the J gene end by 9 bases; junction bases not matched to a gene: 12. CDR1 is MNHNY, CDR2 SVGAGI, per germline (reference sequence). CDR3 sequence: CASSYRGGPGLGEQFF. CDR3 sequence (DNA): TGTGCCAGCAGTTACCGGGGGGGCCCTGGTTTGGGTGAGCAGTTCTTC.